The TCR beta chain under discussion was sequenced for a study of shared clonotypes between healthy human individuals. Clones were sequenced by immunoSEQ multiplex PCR, and TCRdb holds only the in-frame ones, with some missing. This sample carries about 1.1 million clones, about four fifths of them seen once, and the ten largest clones take 0.5% to 0.6%. CDR1 is LGHNA and CDR2 is YNFKEQ in the germline V gene. V was clipped by 4 bases and J by 1 base; unmatched bases: 4. This CDR3 comprises 15 residues. CD4+ cells yielded CD45RA+ naive and CD45RA-negative memory subsets. The sample was memory CD4+ T cells from PBMCs. This sample's subset: CD45RA-negative fraction. This TCR was recovered from a man between 18 and 29 years old in good health. Some clones in this sample may be carry-over from other donors' samples. This sequence joins TRBV4-2 and TRBJ2-3, with 8 nucleotides matching TRBD2. The CDR3 sequence is CASSLTSAGTDTQYF. The CDR3 DNA is TGTGCCAGCAGCCTGACTAGCGCTGGCACAGATACGCAGTATTTT.